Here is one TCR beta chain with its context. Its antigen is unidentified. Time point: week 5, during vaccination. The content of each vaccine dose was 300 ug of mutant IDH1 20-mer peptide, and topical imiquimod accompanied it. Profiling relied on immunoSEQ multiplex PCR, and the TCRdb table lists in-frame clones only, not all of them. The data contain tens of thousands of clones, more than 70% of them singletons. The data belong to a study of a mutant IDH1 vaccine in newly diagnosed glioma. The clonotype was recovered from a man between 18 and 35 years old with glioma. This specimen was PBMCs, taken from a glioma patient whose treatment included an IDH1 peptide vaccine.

For the CDR3, the DNA is TGTGCCAGCAGTGAAGTACTTCATGAAAAACTGTTTTTT. This codes for CASSEVLHEKLFF. The chain joins TRBV2 to TRBJ1-4; D is ambiguous. Germline V lookup: CDR1 SNHLY, CDR2 FYNNEI. The CDR3 loop spans 13 amino acids. Between the trimmed V and J ends, which lost 1 base and 6 bases, there was a span of 6 bases.